Below are 22 T cell receptor beta chains sequenced from a single sample in a study of blood T cell repertoires in COVID-19 (dated by TCRdb to the early 2020s). The library was generated by the immunoSEQ multiplex PCR assay. Drawn from immuneACCESS, this table holds only the in-frame rearrangements with V and J called that TCRdb kept. Clones are partly lost; checked studies trace under half to an unresolved V gene and leave the rest unexplained. Present in this sample are under 85,000 clones, about 91% of which were seen just once. 9% to 15% of the sample is in the top ten clones. Sequences were obtained from peripheral blood. The receptor set was obtained from a man between 65 and 80 years old with active or convalescent COVID-19.

The V gene is TRBV5-1, the J gene TRBJ2-7; 8 nucleotides match TRBD2. Germline V gene lookup returns CDR1 SGHRS and CDR2 YFSETQ. The CDR3 length is 14 residues. The V gene end was trimmed by 2 bases and the J gene end by 3 bases; junction bases not matched to a gene: 4. The CDR3 loop is CASSFGGEVYEQYF. The CDR3 DNA sequence: TGCGCCAGCAGCTTCGGGGGGGAGGTCTACGAGCAGTACTTC.

In this sample, this clone turned up once. The CDR3 region has the DNA TGCGCCAGCAGTGAGGGCCCGCTAGGTACGCAGTATTTT. Protein sequence: CASSEGPLGTQYF. This chain links TRBV10-1 with TRBJ2-3; D gene unclear. Per germline, CDR1 WNHNN and CDR2 SYGVQD (reference sequence). The CDR3 is 13 amino acids. V was trimmed by 2 bases and J by 8 bases, leaving 11 bases between them.

In nucleotides, the CDR3 is TGTGCCAGCTCACCAACCCGTGAGGGCGATGGCTACACCTTC. Its protein product is CASSPTREGDGYTF. This rearrangement joins TRBV18 to TRBJ1-2; D gene uncertain. Germline V gene sequence: CDR1 KGHSH, CDR2 LQKENI. The CDR3 covers 14 residues. Between the trimmed V and J ends, which lost 2 bases and 6 bases, there was a span of 13 bases.

This chain links TRBV27 with TRBJ2-6; D is unclear. Germline V gives CDR1 MNHEY, CDR2 SMNVEV (reference sequence). V lost 3 bases, J lost 7 bases, and 7 bases lay in between. The CDR3 loop spans 13 amino acids. The CDR3 sequence: CASSFSGANVLTF. The CDR3 DNA reads TGTGCCAGCAGTTTTTCAGGAGCCAACGTCCTGACTTTC.

The chain combines TRBV5-6 with TRBJ1-2, with TRBD1 identical over 8 bases. The CDR3 runs to 16 residues. The J segment lost 5 bases and the V segment lost 6 bases, leaving 15 bases of the junction unmatched. Germline V gives CDR1 SGHDT, CDR2 YYEEEE. Written as DNA, the CDR3 is TGTGCCAGCATCCTGGGGGCAGGGGGCTTCTGGTATGGCTACACCTTC. This sequence encodes CASILGAGGFWYGYTF.

The rearrangement links TRBV7-9 to TRBJ2-7; the D gene is possibly TRBD1 (5 bases). CDR3 length equals 13 residues. Trimming removed 2 bases at V and 3 bases at J, with 8 bases between. The germline V gene has CDR1 SEHNR and CDR2 FQNEAQ (reference sequence). The CDR3 loop reads CASSLTGFYEQYF. CDR3 in DNA: TGTGCCAGCAGCTTAACAGGTTTCTACGAGCAGTACTTC.

The V call is TRBV6-2 or TRBV6-3, the J call TRBJ1-1; D uncertain. The CDR3 has 15 amino acids. V was clipped by 2 bases and J by 5 bases, with 15 bases between them. CDR1 is MNHEY, CDR2 SVGEGT, per germline. The CDR3 DNA is TGTGCCAGCAGTTACGCCGCGGGAGATGGGACTGAAGCTTTCTTT. Residues: CASSYAAGDGTEAFF.

The count of this clone is one. The J gene is TRBJ1-2, the V gene TRBV28, with 7 bases that match TRBD1. The CDR3 extends over 16 amino acids. Germline values: CDR1 MDHEN, CDR2 SYDVKM. The V gene end was trimmed by 5 bases and the J gene end by 4 bases; junction bases not matched to a gene: 13. CDR3 loop: CASSPSRRTGSYGYTF. CDR3 DNA: TGTGCCAGCAGTCCTAGCAGAAGGACAGGCTCCTATGGCTACACCTTC.

The J gene is TRBJ2-3, the V gene TRBV19; tentative D call: TRBD2 (6 bases). Trimming removed 4 bases at V and 5 bases at J, with 16 bases between. This CDR3 has 15 amino acids. Germline values: CDR1 LNHDA, CDR2 SQIVND (reference sequence). CDR3 protein: CASSKEGIRGDTQYF. The CDR3 bases are TGTGCCAGTAGTAAGGAGGGCATACGGGGAGATACGCAGTATTTT.

The V gene is TRBV13, the J gene TRBJ2-1; 8 nucleotides match TRBD1. The CDR3 extends over 17 amino acids. V trimming: 3 bases; J trimming: 8 bases; junction bases outside the gene matches: 15. Germline loops: CDR1 PRHDT, CDR2 FYEKMQ (reference sequence). CDR3 bases: TGTGCCAGCAGCTTCGACCGCGGGGACAGGCTTGTTGATGAGCAGTTCTTC. Protein product: CASSFDRGDRLVDEQFF. Based on the CDR3 plus reference TRBV13 and TRBJ2-1, the full variable domain is AAGVIQSPRHLIKEKRETATLKCYPIPRHDTVYWYQQGPGQDPQFLISFYEKMQSDKGSIPDRFSAQQFSDYHSELNMSSLELGDSALYFCASSFDRGDRLVDEQFFGPGTRLTVL.

The chain has TRBV9 and TRBJ1-1, with 11 bases lining up with TRBD1. Germline CDR1 reads SGDLS; CDR2 reads YYNGEE. The J segment lost 4 bases and the V segment lost 0 bases, leaving 2 bases of the junction unmatched. The CDR3 runs 15 residues. CDR3 bases: TGTGCCAGCAGCGTAGCTGGGACAGGGGGCACTGAAGCTTTCTTT. The encoded protein is CASSVAGTGGTEAFF. The full variable domain, its missing parts supplied by reference TRBV9 and TRBJ1-1, is DSGVTQTPKHLITATGQRVTLRCSPRSGDLSVYWYQQSLDQGLQFLIQYYNGEERAKGNILERFSAQQFPDLHSELNLSSLELGDSALYFCASSVAGTGGTEAFFGQGTRLTVV.

This rearrangement joins TRBV19 to TRBJ1-2, with unresolved D. The V and J ends lost 7 bases and 2 bases respectively, with 14 bases between them. The CDR3 loop spans 14 amino acids. Germline values: CDR1 LNHDA, CDR2 SQIVND (reference sequence). The chain's CDR3 is CASTPPRTNYGYTF. The CDR3 DNA sequence: TGTGCCAGTACCCCCCCCCGTACAAACTATGGCTACACCTTC.

This chain links TRBV10-3 with TRBJ2-7, with D perhaps TRBD1 (5 bases). Trimming stripped 11 bases from V and 0 bases from J, with 17 bases between. The CDR3 loop spans 14 amino acids. Germline V lookup: CDR1 ENHRY, CDR2 SYGVKD. CDR3 nucleotide sequence: TGTGCCGCATCGATGGCAGGGAACTCCTACGAGCAGTACTTC. It encodes CAASMAGNSYEQYF.

This chain joins TRBV7-2 and TRBJ1-1; D possibly corresponds to TRBD1 (6 bases). Germline values: CDR1 SGHTA, CDR2 FQGNSA. The CDR3 has 14 amino acids. The ends were cut back, 6 bases at V and 3 bases at J, with 14 bases in the middle. In nucleotides, the CDR3 is TGTGCCAGCAGTCTTCAGGGGTCCGACACTGAAGCTTTCTTT. It specifies CASSLQGSDTEAFF.

The CDR3 sequence: CASGGETQYF. The CDR3 coding sequence is TGTGCCAGCGGAGGGGAGACCCAGTACTTC. The genes are TRBV18 and TRBJ2-5, with a tentative D call TRBD2 (6 bases). The germline V gene encodes CDR1 KGHSH and CDR2 LQKENI. CDR3 length: 10 amino acids. Trimming removed 8 bases at V and 5 bases at J, with 6 bases between.

V and J are TRBV18 and TRBJ1-5; D ambiguous. There are 13 residues in the CDR3. V gave up 3 bases and J gave up 5 bases, with 8 bases separating them. Germline V gene data show CDR1 as KGHSH and CDR2 as LQKENI. In nucleotides, the CDR3 is TGTGCCAGCTCACCTGAGGGCTATCAGCCCCAGCATTTT. Protein sequence: CASSPEGYQPQHF.

This clone appeared a few times. The J gene is TRBJ1-1, the V gene TRBV6-5; D may be TRBD1 (5 bases). The ends were cut back, 5 bases at V and 9 bases at J, with 16 bases in the middle. Germline assignment: CDR1 MNHEY and CDR2 SVGAGI. The CDR3 runs to 13 residues. The CDR3 DNA reads TGTGCCAGCAGTAATACAGGTTCCCGGCAAGCTTTCTTT. It specifies CASSNTGSRQAFF.

This chain connects TRBV9 to TRBJ1-6, with D possibly matching TRBD1 (6 bases). This CDR3 has 15 amino acids. Trimming left V 3 bases short and J 7 bases short, with 14 bases between. Germline V CDR1 and CDR2: SGDLS, YYNGEE. CDR3 sequence reads: CASSAGQIENSPLHF. In nucleotides, the CDR3 is TGTGCCAGCAGCGCTGGACAGATCGAGAATTCACCCCTCCACTTT.

The gene calls are TRBV25-1 and TRBJ1-1, with TRBD1 identical over 8 bases. CDR3 length: 14 amino acids. Unmatched junction bases numbered 7, after V lost 5 bases and J lost 5 bases. From germline, CDR1 is MGHDK and CDR2 SYGVNS. CDR3 sequence (DNA): TGTGCCAGCAGTATCGGACAGGGATGGACTGAAGCTTTCTTT. It yields the protein CASSIGQGWTEAFF.

This chain uses TRBV6-2 or TRBV6-3 with TRBJ2-1, with 8 bases identical to TRBD2. The ends lost 0 bases at V and 6 bases at J; junction bases unmatched: 7. CDR3 length: 16 residues. Germline V lookup: CDR1 MNHEY, CDR2 SVGEGT. CDR3 region: CASSYSPGGAGNEQFF. The CDR3 DNA sequence: TGTGCCAGCAGTTACTCTCCGGGGGGGGCGGGCAATGAGCAGTTCTTC.

J is TRBJ1-1 and V is TRBV7-6; D possibly corresponds to TRBD1 (6 bases). The V end was cut by 5 bases, the J end by 1 base, with 14 bases between. The CDR3 consists of 15 residues. The V gene's germline CDR1 is SGHVS and CDR2 FNYEAQ. The DNA for the CDR3 is TGTGCCAGCAGCCACCTTACAGGGCCGAACACTGAAGCTTTCTTT. This encodes CASSHLTGPNTEAFF.

V is TRBV6-6 and J is TRBJ1-6; 8 bases fit TRBD1. The CDR3 loop spans 14 amino acids. With 7 bases clipped from V and 7 bases from J, the junction kept 6 bases outside the gene matches. Per germline, CDR1 MNHNY and CDR2 SVGAGI (reference sequence). In DNA, the CDR3 is TGTGCCAGCACCAGACAGGGGCAAAATTCACCCCTCCACTTT. Translation: CASTRQGQNSPLHF.